The 5 T cell receptor beta chains listed next were all sequenced from one sample in a study of T cell changes during pregnancy in multiple sclerosis. The protocol was immunoSEQ multiplex PCR, while the TCRdb copy is restricted to in-frame clones and leaves out a portion. The sample consists of 30,000 or so clones, roughly nine tenths of them appearing once. Sequenced here: CD4+ T cells from peripheral blood mononuclear cells, sampled in the second trimester of pregnancy. These receptors came from a female donor in good health, enrolled as a control in a pregnancy study.

CDR3 protein: CASSLDHYEQYF. CDR3 in DNA: TGTGCCAGCAGCTTAGATCATTACGAGCAGTACTTC. The chain carries TRBV7-2 and TRBJ2-5; D not certain. The better agreement between TRBJ2-7 and the DNA end casts doubt on the J call. The CDR3 consists of 12 residues. Germline V CDR1 and CDR2: SGHTA, FQGNSA.

This sequence joins TRBV6-5 and TRBJ2-7; 10 nucleotides align to TRBD1. This CDR3 region has 15 residues. V gave up 5 bases and J gave up 4 bases; unmatched junction bases: 8. Germline V lookup: CDR1 MNHEY, CDR2 SVGAGI. CDR3 protein: CASSVLPGQGYEQYF. The DNA for the CDR3 is TGTGCCAGCAGTGTTCTTCCGGGACAGGGGTACGAGCAGTACTTC.

The chain has TRBV6-5 and TRBJ2-1; 7 positions agree with TRBD2. The CDR3 consists of 14 residues. The germline CDR1 and CDR2 sequences are MNHEY and SVGAGI. V trimming: 4 bases; J trimming: 4 bases; junction bases outside the gene matches: 4. The DNA for the CDR3 is TGTGCCAGCAGTTCACAAGCGGGGTACAATGAGCAGTTCTTC. This sequence encodes CASSSQAGYNEQFF.

The CDR3 DNA reads TGTGCCAGCAGTAAGCAGGGGGTTTACGGCTACACCTTC. Translating it yields CASSKQGVYGYTF. The rearrangement joins TRBV27 to TRBJ1-2; 7 bases align to TRBD1. The germline V gene has CDR1 MNHEY and CDR2 SMNVEV (reference sequence). The V and J ends lost 5 bases and 8 bases, in that order; junction bases with no gene match: 8. The CDR3 spans 13 residues.

V and J are TRBV7-2 and TRBJ2-5, with D maybe TRBD1 (5 bases). V was shortened by 2 bases and J by 5 bases, with 24 bases between the two germline ends. This CDR3 has 18 residues. The germline gives CDR1 SGHTA, CDR2 FQGNSA. The CDR3 DNA follows: TGTGCCAGCAGCTTATCGTTGTTTACAGGATTCAAGAGGGAGACCCAGTACTTC. Translated: CASSLSLFTGFKRETQYF.